The source of this TCR beta chain is a study of blood T cell repertoires in COVID-19. In the study overall: Acute and convalescent COVID-19 specimens originated in the United States, Italy and Spain. The analysed material was cDNA or gDNA that came from T cells, B-cell-depleted T cells, or PBMCs.

Participants, about 18 to 89 years old, spanned about two dozen US areas. Cohorts were based on clinical histories the participants reported. Only in-frame clones appear in the TCRdb table, and some are missing; sequencing was by immunoSEQ multiplex PCR. The sample records a few hundred thousand clones, almost 90% being singletons. The J segment lost 7 bases and the V segment lost 10 bases, leaving 4 bases of the junction unmatched. In germline, CDR1 is MDHEN, CDR2 SYDVKM. The CDR3 sequence is 12 residues long. Sequencing input: PBMCs or T cells enriched from blood (not recorded which). The source is a woman aged 18-29 years with acute COVID-19. J is TRBJ1-4 and V is TRBV28; 9 bases match TRBD1. DNA for the CDR3: TGTGCCACGACAGGGGGAAGTGAAAAACTGTTTTTT. Amino acid sequence: CATTGGSEKLFF.